This T cell receptor (beta chain) was sequenced for a study of blood T cells in healthy people across ages. Study-wide findings and caveats: Any changes in expanded clonotypes were possibly confounded, as donor CMV status remained unknown. Observed TCR beta diversity per million T cells went down as age went up. This fall followed a roughly linear course with age.

A sample-barcoded 5' primer and a J-beta primer mix were used in a second PCR of roughly 6 to 11 cycles. A template-switch adaptor that had 12 random nucleotides put a tag on each cDNA molecule. TCRdb redid the calling of the 5' RACE reads with MiXCR, one entry per CDR3 protein. In the table there are around 850,000 distinct CDR3 sequences, about 34% of which are singletons. On this clonotype itself: Its antigen is still unknown. This sequence may be a read error, since a much larger clone differs from it by one base.

Per the germline V gene, CDR1 is SGHTA and CDR2 is FQGNSA. CDR3 length: 14 residues. The sequencing input was blood. V and J are TRBV7-2 and TRBJ2-5; 7 bases match TRBD1. The J call could be wrong; TRBJ2-1 is a better fit for the DNA end. The source of this sequence is a man between 18 and 29 years old in good health. CDR3 amino acids: CASRTGTVQETQFF. The DNA for the CDR3 is TGTGCCAGCAGGACCGGGACAGTGCAAGAGACCCAGTTCTTC.